The rows below give T cell receptor beta chains drawn from one sample of a study of identical twins. TCRdb processed the 5' RACE reads anew with MiXCR; each CDR3 protein has one entry. The table has 430,000 or so distinct CDR3 sequences, 20% to 25% seen once. This sample also belongs to another study, concerning T cells expressing NK-cell markers.

The specimen was CD4+ T cells sorted from blood. The receptor set was obtained from a woman between 18 and 29 years old in good health. CDR3s include the opening cysteine and the closing phenylalanine or tryptophan. The order of the fields is V gene, D gene, J gene, clone size, CDR3 DNA, CDR3 protein. D genes are given only for firm matches. Clone size is shown for a subset of rows, as once, few, many or a class of expanded clone.

TRBV7-2	.	TRBJ2-7	many	TGTGCCAGCAGCTTAGTATTAGGGGGGTACGAGCAGTACTTC	CASSLVLGGYEQYF
TRBV10-3	TRBD1	TRBJ2-4	.	TGTGCCACCAGACGACAGGGGGCGGAGAACATTCAGTACTTC	CATRRQGAENIQYF
TRBV5-4	TRBD2	TRBJ2-1	once	TGTGCCAGCAGCTTGGGGCGGGAGGGCGTGAATGAGCAGTTCTTC	CASSLGREGVNEQFF
TRBV5-1	.	TRBJ2-1	few	TGCGCCAGCAGCTGGGGATCCCAAGCGAATGAGCAGTTCTTC	CASSWGSQANEQFF
TRBV12-3/TRBV12-4	.	TRBJ1-5	few	TGTGCCAGCAGTTTAAGGGCAGAGCCCCAGCATTTT	CASSLRAEPQHF
TRBV14	.	TRBJ2-7	.	TGTGCCAGCAGCCTATCCGGGACAACCTCCTACGAGCAGTACTTC	CASSLSGTTSYEQYF
TRBV5-6	.	TRBJ2-3	.	TGTGCCAGCAGCTCCCGAAACATTTTAGGGTGGAAAGATACGCAGTATTTT	CASSSRNILGWKDTQYF
TRBV9	.	TRBJ1-6	.	TGTGCCAGCAGCGTAGCACCGGCGGGCAATTCACCCCTCCACTTT	CASSVAPAGNSPLHF
TRBV4-1	.	TRBJ1-2	.	TGCGCCAGCAGCCAAGCATACCTATCCGGAGGAGGTGTTTATGGCTACACCTTC	CASSQAYLSGGGVYGYTF
TRBV24-1	TRBD2	TRBJ2-3	.	TGTGCCACCAGTGACCGCGGGGGTTACGATACGCAGTATTTT	CATSDRGGYDTQYF
TRBV10-3	TRBD2	TRBJ2-5	few	TGTGCCATCGGCTCGACTAGCGGGGGGCTGAAAGAGACCCAGTACTTC	CAIGSTSGGLKETQYF
TRBV4-3	.	TRBJ1-1	.	TGCGCCAGCAGCCAAGATCTTGGGTCAGGAGCTTTCTTT	CASSQDLGSGAFF
TRBV12-3/TRBV12-4	.	TRBJ2-1	.	TGTGCCAGCAGTTTAGGTGCAGGGCCGGGGAATGAGCAGTTCTTC	CASSLGAGPGNEQFF
TRBV20-1	TRBD1	TRBJ1-4	few	TGCAGTGCTGTCCCGGGACAGTTTAATGAAAAACTGTTTTTT	CSAVPGQFNEKLFF
TRBV20-1	TRBD1	TRBJ1-2	few	TGCAGTGCCTCGGCAGGGGGTGGAGGCTACACCTTC	CSASAGGGGYTF
TRBV6-5	.	TRBJ1-2	many	TGTGCCAGCAGCCCATGGACCAACTATGGCTACACCTTC	CASSPWTNYGYTF
TRBV10-3	.	TRBJ1-5	.	TGTGCCATCAGTACTCAGGAGGGGATGCCCCAGCATTTT	CAISTQEGMPQHF
TRBV7-2	TRBD1	TRBJ1-4	.	TGTGCCAGCAGCTGGACTGGGACAGGGGAGACGGAAAAACTGTTTTTT	CASSWTGTGETEKLFF
TRBV4-3	.	TRBJ1-1	few	TGCGCCAGCAGCCAAGGATGGCGGGGAACTGAAGCTTTCTTT	CASSQGWRGTEAFF
TRBV5-1	.	TRBJ1-5	few	TGCGCCAGCAGCTTTCTGGATCAGCCCCAGCATTTT	CASSFLDQPQHF
TRBV4-3	TRBD1	TRBJ1-6	few	TGCGCCAGCAGCCAGTCGACAGGGGTTAGCTCACCCCTCCACTTT	CASSQSTGVSSPLHF
TRBV12-3/TRBV12-4	.	TRBJ2-7	.	TGTGCCAGCAGTTTGATGCCAAATTCCCCCTACGAGCAGTACTTC	CASSLMPNSPYEQYF
TRBV7-3	.	TRBJ1-1	.	TGTGCCAGCAGCGCGACCCCAGGGGTGACTGAAGCTTTCTTT	CASSATPGVTEAFF
TRBV20-1	.	TRBJ2-5	.	TGCAGTGCCGGTCGCGATCGCAGTAAGACCCAGTACTTC	CSAGRDRSKTQYF
TRBV5-1	TRBD1	TRBJ1-6	.	TGCGCCAGCAGCTTACCGGGACAGGGCGATTCACCCCTCCACTTT	CASSLPGQGDSPLHF
TRBV6-1	TRBD2	TRBJ2-1	.	TGTGCCAGCAACCTAGCGGAACTCGATTACAATGAGCAGTTCTTC	CASNLAELDYNEQFF
TRBV5-1	TRBD2	TRBJ2-1	.	TGCGCCAGCAGCTTGGCGGGTAGCGGGGGTCCCTACAATGAGCAGTTCTTC	CASSLAGSGGPYNEQFF
TRBV9	.	TRBJ2-3	.	TGTGCCAGCACCACGACTCCGGGAGAAGGAGATACGCAGTATTTT	CASTTTPGEGDTQYF
TRBV5-1	.	TRBJ1-1	.	TGCGCCAGCAGCTTGGGTCGCACAGGGAGGTGGACTGAAGCTTTCTTT	CASSLGRTGRWTEAFF
TRBV12-3/TRBV12-4	TRBD2	TRBJ2-7	.	TGTGCCAGCAGTTTTCGGGGGAGGGCCCGCGAGCAGTACTTC	CASSFRGRAREQYF
TRBV20-1	.	TRBJ2-5	.	TGCAGTGCTAGCGAGCAAGAGACCCAGTACTTC	CSASEQETQYF
TRBV10-3	.	TRBJ2-7	.	TGTGCCATCAGGTCCAGGGGCTCGGGAGAATACGAGCAGTACTTC	CAIRSRGSGEYEQYF
TRBV27	.	TRBJ2-6	.	TGTGCCAGCAGTACCTTGAGCTCTGGGGCCAACGTCCTGACTTTC	CASSTLSSGANVLTF
TRBV12-3/TRBV12-4	.	TRBJ2-2	few	TGTGCCAGCAGTTTAGGGGCCTGGGCGGGGACAGACACCGGGGAGCTGTTTTTT	CASSLGAWAGTDTGELFF
TRBV11-2	.	TRBJ2-1	.	TGTGCCAGCAGCTTCGAGGGCCGATCTGGTGAGCAGTTCTTC	CASSFEGRSGEQFF